Detailed here is one TCR beta chain. Its specificity is unknown. Adult Caucasians living in Nashville, Tennessee made up all of the donors. The study separated CD4+ cells into CD45RA+ naive and CD45RA-negative memory subsets. This sample is part of a study of shared clonotypes between healthy human individuals. Generated by immunoSEQ multiplex PCR, the TCRdb table keeps only in-frame clones and is missing some. The table has about 1.5 million clones, roughly 98% seen once. Study-wide results and limits: Blood alone was sampled, and tissue repertoires likely differ.

This sequence originates from a man under 40 in good health. Sequencing was carried out using naive CD4+ T cells sorted from blood. Specified subset: CD45RA+ positively selected.

CDR3 residues: CASSVAGGPNGNTIYF. The CDR3 DNA reads as TGTGCCAGCAGCGTAGCCGGTGGGCCTAATGGAAACACCATATATTTT. This sequence joins TRBV9 and TRBJ1-3; D is unresolved. The CDR3 is 16 residues long. V was cut by 0 bases and J by 3 bases, with 13 bases left in between. Germline CDR1 reads SGDLS; CDR2 reads YYNGEE.